These 2 T cell receptor beta chains originate from one sample sequenced in a study of T cells in Graves' hyperthyroidism and ophthalmopathy. Amplification of TCR beta CDR3 regions was performed using RNA transcripts as template. With the HTBI primer set, the TCR CDR3 went through a first round of RT-PCR. TCRdb independently ran MiXCR on the multiplex PCR reads; one entry per CDR3 protein. The data contain under 70,000 distinct CDR3 sequences, roughly 50% of them singletons. The material sequenced was blood. These receptors were collected from a woman aged 60 to 75 with Graves' ophthalmopathy.

This clonotype was observed many times. This chain's CDR3 is CSARGGGAIVETQYF. The CDR3 nucleotides read TGCAGTGCTAGAGGTGGGGGGGCGATTGTAGAGACCCAGTACTTC. The rearrangement links TRBV20-1 to TRBJ2-5; perhaps TRBD2 as D (7 bases). This CDR3 contains 15 residues. The V end was cut by 1 base, the J end by 4 bases, with 16 bases between. Per the germline V gene, CDR1 is DFQATT and CDR2 is SNEGSKA (reference sequence).

Worth noting for this clonotype: Because the CDR3 is missing its conserved closing phenylalanine or tryptophan, this is likely a read error. This sequence joins TRBV5-1 and TRBJ2-1; D not resolved. CDR3 size: 16 residues. CDR1 and CDR2 from the germline V gene are SGHRS and YFSETQ. In DNA, the CDR3 is TGCGCCAGTAGCTTCAACGGCAGGAGCACCTACAATGAGCAGTTCTAC. Translation: CASSFNGRSTYNEQFY.